The clone carrying this T cell receptor (beta chain) was seen a handful of times. Its antigen remains unknown. Oncomine TCR Beta short-read sequencing was applied to DNA from cultured CD4+ T cells. TCRdb reprocessed the PCR reads via MiXCR and lists one record per CDR3 protein. The sample holds some 12,000 distinct CDR3 sequences, 20% to 25% seen once. These data come from a study of vaccination and CD4 T cells after COVID-19. The overall study: Post-vaccination samples were procured at a median of approximately 72 days following dose two (range 14 to 241). The authors used overlapping spike peptides from SARS-CoV-2, HCoV-NL63, HCoV-OC43 and HCoV-229E to stimulate cells. Findings of the study overall: In convalescent patients, a median roughly 86% of reactive clones appeared only post-vaccination.

This sample's treatment: roughly ten-day PBMC culture with coronavirus spike peptide pools or control peptides (ViraFEST assay). Peptide pools at about 9.7 ug/ml and IL-2 at about 10 IU/ml were added to cultures of 1.8 million or so PBMCs per well. The material was CD4+ T cells from blood, cultured in vitro, obtained before SARS-CoV-2 vaccination. This clonotype originated in a human donor who received a COVID-19 vaccine.

The CDR3 DNA reads as TGCGCCAGCAGCTTGGCGTCAGAACTCCAAGAGACCCAGTACTTC. This sequence encodes CASSLASELQETQYF. The chain joins TRBV5-1 to TRBJ2-5; D remains unclear. Germline V gene data show CDR1 as SGHRS and CDR2 as YFSETQ. V lost 0 bases to trimming and J lost 1 base, with 10 bases between them. The CDR3 is made up of 15 amino acids.